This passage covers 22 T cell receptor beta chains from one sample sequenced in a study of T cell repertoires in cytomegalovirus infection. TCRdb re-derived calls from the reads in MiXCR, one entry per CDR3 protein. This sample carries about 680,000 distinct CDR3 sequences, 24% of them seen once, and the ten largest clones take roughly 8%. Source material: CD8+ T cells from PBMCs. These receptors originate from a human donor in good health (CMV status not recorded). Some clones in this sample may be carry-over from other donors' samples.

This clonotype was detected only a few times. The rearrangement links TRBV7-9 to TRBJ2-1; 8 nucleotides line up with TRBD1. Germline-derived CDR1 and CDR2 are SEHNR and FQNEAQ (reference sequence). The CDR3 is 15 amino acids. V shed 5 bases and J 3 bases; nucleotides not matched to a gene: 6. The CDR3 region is CASSIRQGLYNEQFF. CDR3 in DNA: TGTGCCAGCAGCATACGACAGGGGCTCTACAATGAGCAGTTCTTC.

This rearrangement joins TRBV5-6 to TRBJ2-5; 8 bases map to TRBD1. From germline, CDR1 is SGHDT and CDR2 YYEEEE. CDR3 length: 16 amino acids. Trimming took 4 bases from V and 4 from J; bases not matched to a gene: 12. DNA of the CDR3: TGTGCCAGCAGCCGGCAGGGACAGGCTACTGGAGAGACCCAGTACTTC. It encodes CASSRQGQATGETQYF.

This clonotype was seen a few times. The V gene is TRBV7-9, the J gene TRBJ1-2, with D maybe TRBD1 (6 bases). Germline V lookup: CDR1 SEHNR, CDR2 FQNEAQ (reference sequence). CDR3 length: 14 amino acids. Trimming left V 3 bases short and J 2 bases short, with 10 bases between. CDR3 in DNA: TGTGCCAGCAGCTTGCCTACAGGGAACTATGGCTACACCTTC. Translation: CASSLPTGNYGYTF. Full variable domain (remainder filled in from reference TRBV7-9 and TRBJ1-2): DTGVSQNPRHKITKRGQNVTFRCDPISEHNRLYWYRQTLGQGPEFLTYFQNEAQLEKSRLLSDRFSAERPKGSFSTLEIQRTEQGDSAMYLCASSLPTGNYGYTFGSGTRLTVV.

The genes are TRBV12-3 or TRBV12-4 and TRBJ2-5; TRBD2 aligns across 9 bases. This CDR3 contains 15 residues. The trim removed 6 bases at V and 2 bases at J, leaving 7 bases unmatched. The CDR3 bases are TGTGCCAGCAGAGAAAGGCGGGGGGGACAAGAGACCCAGTACTTC. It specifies CASRERRGGQETQYF.

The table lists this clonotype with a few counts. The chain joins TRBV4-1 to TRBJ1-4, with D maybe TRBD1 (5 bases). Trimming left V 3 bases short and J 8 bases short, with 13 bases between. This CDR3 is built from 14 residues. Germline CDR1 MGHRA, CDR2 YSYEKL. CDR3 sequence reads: CASSQTAVGEKLFF. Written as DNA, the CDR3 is TGCGCCAGCAGCCAGACAGCTGTGGGAGAAAAACTGTTTTTT.

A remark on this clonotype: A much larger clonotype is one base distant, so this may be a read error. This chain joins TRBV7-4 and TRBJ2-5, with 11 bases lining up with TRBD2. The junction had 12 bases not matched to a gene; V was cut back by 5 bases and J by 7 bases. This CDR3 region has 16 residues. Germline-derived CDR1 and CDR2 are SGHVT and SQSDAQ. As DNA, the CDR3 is TGTGCCAGCAGCCCAGCCGGGACTAGCGGCTCAGTGACCCAGTACTTC. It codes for CASSPAGTSGSVTQYF.

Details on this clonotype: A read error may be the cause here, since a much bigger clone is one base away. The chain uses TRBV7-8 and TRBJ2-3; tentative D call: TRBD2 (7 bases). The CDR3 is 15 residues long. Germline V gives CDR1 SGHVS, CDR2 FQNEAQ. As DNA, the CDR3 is TGTGCCAGCAGCTCCTTAGAGGGGGGGGCAGAAACGCAGTATTTT. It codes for CASSSLEGGAETQYF.

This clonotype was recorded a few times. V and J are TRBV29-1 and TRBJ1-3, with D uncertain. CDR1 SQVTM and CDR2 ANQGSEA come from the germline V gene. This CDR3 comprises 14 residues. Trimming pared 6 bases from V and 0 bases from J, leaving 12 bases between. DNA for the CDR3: TGCAGCGTACTTGACGGGATCTCTGGAAACACCATATATTTT. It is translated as CSVLDGISGNTIYF.

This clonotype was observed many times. CDR3 sequence: CASSLRSGGARETQYF. As DNA, the CDR3 is TGTGCCAGCAGCTTGAGGAGCGGGGGGGCCAGAGAGACCCAGTACTTC. The chain recombines TRBV7-2 with TRBJ2-5, with 10 bases matching TRBD2. CDR3 length equals 16 residues. Germline assignment: CDR1 SGHTA and CDR2 FQGNSA. The ends lost 3 bases at V and 4 bases at J; junction bases unmatched: 8.

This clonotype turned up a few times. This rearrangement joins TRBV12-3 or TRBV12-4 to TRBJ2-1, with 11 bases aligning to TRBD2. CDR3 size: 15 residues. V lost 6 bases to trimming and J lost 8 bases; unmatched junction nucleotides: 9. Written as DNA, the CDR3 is TGTGCCAGCAGAAACGGCACTAGCGGGGGACATGAGCAGTTCTTC. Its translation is CASRNGTSGGHEQFF.

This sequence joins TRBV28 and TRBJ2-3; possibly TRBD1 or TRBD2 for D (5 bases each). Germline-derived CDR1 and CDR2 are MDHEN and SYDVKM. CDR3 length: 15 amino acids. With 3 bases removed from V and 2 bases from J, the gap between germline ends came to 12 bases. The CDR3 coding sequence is TGTGCCAGCAGTTTTAGGGACCTCAACACAGATACGCAGTATTTT. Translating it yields CASSFRDLNTDTQYF.

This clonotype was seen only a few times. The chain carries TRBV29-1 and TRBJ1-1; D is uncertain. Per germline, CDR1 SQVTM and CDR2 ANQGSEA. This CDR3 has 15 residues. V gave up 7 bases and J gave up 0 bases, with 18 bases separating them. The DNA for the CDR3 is TGCAGCGCCCCTAGGGTCTTTGGGGTGAACACTGAAGCTTTCTTT. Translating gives CSAPRVFGVNTEAFF.

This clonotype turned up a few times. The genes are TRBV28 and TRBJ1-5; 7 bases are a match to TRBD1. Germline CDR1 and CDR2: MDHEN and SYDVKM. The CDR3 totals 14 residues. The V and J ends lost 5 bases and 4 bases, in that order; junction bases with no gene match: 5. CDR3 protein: CASSRRGRNQPQHF. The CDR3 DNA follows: TGTGCCAGCAGTCGAAGGGGGCGTAATCAGCCCCAGCATTTT.

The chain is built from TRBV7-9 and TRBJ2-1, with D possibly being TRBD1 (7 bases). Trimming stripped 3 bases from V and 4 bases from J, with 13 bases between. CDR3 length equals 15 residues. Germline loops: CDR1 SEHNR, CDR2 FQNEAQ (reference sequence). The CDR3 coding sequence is TGTGCCAGCAGCTTCGTCAGGGGGGCGTACAATGAGCAGTTCTTC. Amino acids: CASSFVRGAYNEQFF.

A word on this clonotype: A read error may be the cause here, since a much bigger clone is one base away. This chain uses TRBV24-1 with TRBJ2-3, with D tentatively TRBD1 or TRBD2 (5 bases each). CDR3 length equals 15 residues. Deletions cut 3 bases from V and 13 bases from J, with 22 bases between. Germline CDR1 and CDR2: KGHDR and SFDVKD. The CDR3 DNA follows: TGTGCCACCAGTGATCCGACCCTAGGGGAACTAGTGGAGTATTTT. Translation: CATSDPTLGELVEYF.

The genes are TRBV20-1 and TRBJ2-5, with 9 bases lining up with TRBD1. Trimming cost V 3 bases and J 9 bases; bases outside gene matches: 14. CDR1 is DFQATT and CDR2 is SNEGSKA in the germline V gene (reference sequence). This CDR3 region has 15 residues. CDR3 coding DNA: TGCAGTGCTAGTGCCTCGACAGGGGGTTCGGGTGCCCAGTACTTC. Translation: CSASASTGGSGAQYF.

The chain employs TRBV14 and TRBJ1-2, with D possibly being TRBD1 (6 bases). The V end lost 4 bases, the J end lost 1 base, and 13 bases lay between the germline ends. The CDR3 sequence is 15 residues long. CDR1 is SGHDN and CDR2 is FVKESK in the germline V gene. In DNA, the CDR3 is TGTGCCAGCAGCCCTGGGACACCTCTTAACTATGGCTACACCTTC. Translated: CASSPGTPLNYGYTF.

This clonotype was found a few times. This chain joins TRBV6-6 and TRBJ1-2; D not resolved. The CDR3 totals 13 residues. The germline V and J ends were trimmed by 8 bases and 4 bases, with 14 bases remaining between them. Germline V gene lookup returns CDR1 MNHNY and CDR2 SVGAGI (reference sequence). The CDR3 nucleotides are TGTGCCAGCCTGGGCAGTAAAGCCTATGGCTACACCTTC. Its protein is CASLGSKAYGYTF.

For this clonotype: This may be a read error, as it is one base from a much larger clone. In DNA, the CDR3 is TGTGCCAGCAGTTTATCGAGGGCAGGGGACACTGAAGCTTTCTTT. Residues: CASSLSRAGDTEAFF. The rearrangement links TRBV12-3 or TRBV12-4 to TRBJ1-1; D is possibly TRBD1 (6 bases). V was trimmed by 2 bases and J by 3 bases, leaving 13 bases between them. The CDR3 covers 15 residues.

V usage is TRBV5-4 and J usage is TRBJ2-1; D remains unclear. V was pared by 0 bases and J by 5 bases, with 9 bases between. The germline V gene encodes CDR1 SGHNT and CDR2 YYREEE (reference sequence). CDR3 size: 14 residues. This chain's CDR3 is CASSLVGKDNEQFF. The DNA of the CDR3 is TGTGCCAGCAGCTTGGTGGGTAAGGACAATGAGCAGTTCTTC.

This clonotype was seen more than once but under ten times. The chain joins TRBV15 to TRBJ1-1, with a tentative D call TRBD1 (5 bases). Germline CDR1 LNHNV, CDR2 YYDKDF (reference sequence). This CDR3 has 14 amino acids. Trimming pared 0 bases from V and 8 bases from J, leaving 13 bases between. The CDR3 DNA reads TGTGCCACCAGCAGAGATCGGGGGACGTTCGAAGCTTTCTTT. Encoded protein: CATSRDRGTFEAFF.

The CDR3 nucleotides read TGCAGTGCCCGAAACAGGGGCCGGAACACCGGGGAGCTGTTTTTT. Translation gives CSARNRGRNTGELFF. V is TRBV20-1 and J is TRBJ2-2, with 7 bases fitting TRBD1. J was trimmed by 1 base and V by 6 bases; bases with no gene match: 8. CDR1 is DFQATT and CDR2 is SNEGSKA in the germline V gene (reference sequence). This CDR3 comprises 15 residues.